These 21 T cell receptor beta chains share one sample of origin, sequenced in a study of shared clonotypes between healthy human individuals. Sequenced by immunoSEQ multiplex PCR; TCRdb stores in-frame clones only, minus some. Of approximately 2,300,000 clones detected, approximately 90% appear once; the ten largest clones hold 0.37%. Sequencing was carried out using naive CD4+ T cells from PBMCs. Subset described: CD45RA+ positively selected. The receptors shown here come from a man aged 18 to 29 in good health. Some clones in this sample may be carry-over from other donors' samples.

The chain carries TRBV7-9 and TRBJ1-6; possible D gene TRBD1, 5 bases. Looked up from germline, CDR1 is SEHNR and CDR2 is FQNEAQ (reference sequence). CDR3 length: 15 amino acids. Trimming pared 5 bases from V and 10 bases from J, leaving 18 bases between. The CDR3 DNA sequence: TGTGCCAGCAGCCAAATGACGACTACAGGATCACCCCTCCACTTT. This translates into CASSQMTTTGSPLHF.

The chain is built from TRBV28 and TRBJ2-7; D uncertain. Trimming stripped 3 bases from V and 2 bases from J, with 14 bases between. This CDR3 has 15 amino acids. In germline, CDR1 is MDHEN, CDR2 SYDVKM. CDR3: CASSLELGPPYEQYF. Here the CDR3 DNA reads TGTGCCAGCAGTTTGGAACTCGGGCCACCCTACGAGCAGTACTTC.

V is TRBV29-1 and J is TRBJ2-2; perhaps TRBD2 as D (5 bases). Germline-derived CDR1 and CDR2 are SQVTM and ANQGSEA. This CDR3 has 12 residues. Deletions cut 4 bases from V and 7 bases from J, with 10 bases between. DNA of the CDR3: TGCAGCGTTGGAGCTAGCATCGGGGAGCTGTTTTTT. Amino acid sequence: CSVGASIGELFF.

As to this clone: This sample also contains other DNA sequences that code for the same CDR3. This chain links TRBV30 with TRBJ2-1; D is uncertain. CDR1 is GTSNPN, CDR2 SVGIG, per germline (reference sequence). CDR3 length: 15 amino acids. Trimming removed 0 bases at V and 0 bases at J, with 9 bases between. The CDR3 nucleotides read TGTGCCTGGAGTGTAGGTCTGAGCTCCTACAATGAGCAGTTCTTC. It translates to CAWSVGLSSYNEQFF. The full variable domain, completed using reference TRBV30 and TRBJ2-1, is SQTIHQWPATLVQPVGSPLSLECTVEGTSNPNLYWYRQAAGRGLQLLFYSVGIGQISSEVPQNLSASRPQDRQFILSSKKLLLSDSGFYLCAWSVGLSSYNEQFFGPGTRLTVL.

The chain combines TRBV27 with TRBJ1-5; maybe TRBD1 (6 bases). The CDR3 sequence is 18 residues long. Germline-derived CDR1 and CDR2 are MNHEY and SMNVEV (reference sequence). V dropped 4 bases and J dropped 1 base, with 20 bases sitting between them. As DNA, the CDR3 is TGTGCCAGCAGTTCCTCCTTTGGGACAAGGCCCAGCAATCAGCCCCAGCATTTT. Residues: CASSSSFGTRPSNQPQHF.

CDR3 coding DNA: TGTGCCAGTAGTACCGAAGGACAGGGCCGGGGCTATGGCTACACCTTC. Protein sequence: CASSTEGQGRGYGYTF. This chain uses TRBV19 with TRBJ1-2; 8 nucleotides line up with TRBD1. The CDR3 is 16 residues long. The trim removed 4 bases at V and 4 bases at J, leaving 11 bases unmatched. Germline V gene sequence: CDR1 LNHDA, CDR2 SQIVND (reference sequence).

This chain links TRBV28 with TRBJ2-7, with D tentatively TRBD1 or TRBD2 (7 bases each). Deletions cut 5 bases from V and 5 bases from J, with 16 bases between. This CDR3 region has 14 residues. Looked up from germline, CDR1 is MDHEN and CDR2 is SYDVKM. This CDR3 reads CASSVSGGDNEQYF. The CDR3 DNA reads TGTGCCAGCAGTGTATCAGGGGGGGATAACGAGCAGTACTTC.

The rearrangement uses TRBV9 and TRBJ2-1, with D possibly being TRBD2 (5 bases). The V and J ends lost 4 bases and 8 bases respectively, with 16 bases between them. Germline CDR1 SGDLS, CDR2 YYNGEE. The CDR3 has 14 residues. The CDR3 DNA reads as TGTGCCAGCAGCCTCAGAGGGATGAACTATGAGCAGTTCTTC. It codes for CASSLRGMNYEQFF.

The chain uses TRBV7-8 and TRBJ1-5, with D hard to call. The V end was cut by 5 bases, the J end by 0 bases, with 11 bases between. Germline V lookup: CDR1 SGHVS, CDR2 FQNEAQ. The CDR3 is 15 amino acids. The CDR3 sequence is CASSGGRISNQPQHF. The CDR3 region has the DNA TGTGCCAGCAGCGGAGGGAGGATTAGCAATCAGCCCCAGCATTTT.

This rearrangement joins TRBV6-1 to TRBJ2-5; 10 bases match TRBD1. CDR3 length: 14 amino acids. The V gene's germline CDR1 is MNHNS and CDR2 SASEGT. The V and J ends lost 8 bases and 7 bases, in that order; junction bases with no gene match: 10. The CDR3 sequence: CASRDRGGPGTQYF. DNA for the CDR3: TGTGCCAGCCGGGACAGGGGTGGTCCGGGGACCCAGTACTTC.

CDR3 DNA sequence: TGTGCCAGTAGTATTTTAGCATCGAACACCGGGGAGCTGTTTTTT. The encoded protein is CASSILASNTGELFF. The V and J genes are TRBV19 and TRBJ2-2; D remains unclear. Trimming removed 3 bases from V and 0 bases from J, with 8 bases in between. Per the germline V gene, CDR1 is LNHDA and CDR2 is SQIVND (reference sequence). The CDR3 has 15 residues.

The chain is built from TRBV5-1 and TRBJ2-2; D tentatively fits TRBD1 or TRBD2 (5 bases each). The length of the CDR3 is 14 residues. The germline V gene has CDR1 SGHRS and CDR2 YFSETQ. V was cut by 4 bases and J by 7 bases, with 14 bases left in between. The CDR3 nucleotides read TGCGCCAGCAGCGGGGGTGTTCTAGTCGGGGAGCTGTTTTTT. Translated, it gives CASSGGVLVGELFF.

The rearrangement joins TRBV10-2 to TRBJ1-2, with TRBD1 matching over 8 bases. Trimming cost V 6 bases and J 0 bases; bases outside gene matches: 6. This CDR3 is built from 15 residues. CDR1 and CDR2 (germline): WSHSY, SAAADI. The CDR3 DNA follows: TGCGCCAGCAGACTCGGACAGGGAGCTAACTATGGCTACACCTTC. Translating it yields CASRLGQGANYGYTF.

This clone was seen a handful of times. Distinct nucleotide sequences in the sample also encode this CDR3. The rearrangement uses TRBV9 and TRBJ1-2; 7 bases are a match to TRBD1. The J segment lost 2 bases and the V segment lost 4 bases, leaving 2 bases of the junction unmatched. CDR1 and CDR2 (germline): SGDLS, YYNGEE. CDR3 length: 13 residues. This CDR3 is CASSLDRNYGYTF. The CDR3 DNA is TGTGCCAGCAGCCTGGACAGGAACTATGGCTACACCTTC.

The J gene is TRBJ1-1, the V gene TRBV14, with no clear D. V lost 5 bases and J lost 0, with 7 bases in between. Germline lookup yields CDR1 SGHDN and CDR2 FVKESK. The CDR3 runs 13 residues. The CDR3 DNA follows: TGTGCCAGCAGCTTACTCATGAACACTGAAGCTTTCTTT. Translated, it gives CASSLLMNTEAFF.

The count of this clone is one. The chain recombines TRBV19 with TRBJ2-7, with D possibly TRBD1 on 6 matching bases. Trimming pared 10 bases from V and 3 bases from J, leaving 22 bases between. CDR1 LNHDA and CDR2 SQIVND come from the germline V gene (reference sequence). This CDR3 is built from 15 residues. CDR3 sequence (DNA): TGTGCCAACCAGAGAGGGGGTGACTCCAACTACGAGCAGTACTTC. Amino acids: CANQRGGDSNYEQYF.

J is TRBJ1-4 and V is TRBV7-2; D gene unclear. With 5 bases removed from V and 6 bases from J, the gap between germline ends came to 4 bases. The CDR3 has 11 amino acids. From germline, CDR1 is SGHTA and CDR2 FQGNSA. CDR3 sequence reads: CASSRDEKLFF. CDR3 coding DNA: TGTGCCAGCAGCAGGGATGAAAAACTGTTTTTT.

This clone was seen once. The chain recombines TRBV19 with TRBJ1-2; D possibly corresponds to TRBD1 (5 bases). The CDR3 runs 15 residues. The germline V gene has CDR1 LNHDA and CDR2 SQIVND (reference sequence). Trimming took off 5 bases at V and 0 bases at J, with 13 bases between the two ends. The CDR3 here is CASSPPAGTNYGYTF. The CDR3 DNA sequence: TGTGCCAGTAGTCCACCCGCAGGGACTAACTATGGCTACACCTTC.

This chain joins TRBV6-5 and TRBJ1-2; a possible D gene is TRBD1 (5 bases). V lost 4 bases and J lost 8, with 14 bases in between. CDR1 and CDR2 (germline): MNHEY, SVGAGI. The CDR3 consists of 13 residues. CDR3 nucleotides: TGTGCCAGCAGTTCCGGGATTTGGGGGGGCTACACCTTC. Its protein is CASSSGIWGGYTF.

The chain is built from TRBV18 and TRBJ1-4; D is possibly TRBD1 (6 bases). Germline CDR1 is KGHSH and CDR2 is LQKENI. Trimming pared 4 bases from V and 4 bases from J, leaving 19 bases between. This CDR3 spans 17 amino acids. For the CDR3, the DNA is TGTGCCAGCTCACTCCGAGAAGGACAGAAAAATAATGAAAAACTGTTTTTT. The encoded protein is CASSLREGQKNNEKLFF.

The V gene is TRBV27, the J gene TRBJ2-1; D not resolved. The CDR3 runs to 15 residues. V was trimmed by 6 bases and J by 1 base, leaving 13 bases between them. Germline loops: CDR1 MNHEY, CDR2 SMNVEV (reference sequence). CDR3 bases: TGTGCCAGCAGCACAATGTGGGGTTCCTACAATGAGCAGTTCTTC. This sequence encodes CASSTMWGSYNEQFF.